These T cell receptor beta chains were read from a single sample in a study of cytomegalovirus exposure and HLA in healthy donors. Assay: immunoSEQ multiplex PCR; the TCRdb copy retains only in-frame clones and omits some. The sample lists under 150,000 clones, around 83% seen once, with around 8.1% in the top ten. Input material: PBMCs. These receptors all stem from a woman aged 45-65 years in good health and CMV-seropositive. CDR3s include the opening cysteine and the closing phenylalanine or tryptophan. D genes are given only for firm matches. Clone size is stated in some rows and not others, as once, few, many or a class when expanded.

abundance	v_gene	d_gene	j_gene	CDR3aa	CDR3nt
-	TRBV5-1	TRBD1	TRBJ2-1	CASSIKTGGLHNEQFF	TGCGCCAGCAGCATCAAGACAGGGGGTCTTCACAATGAGCAGTTCTTC
few	TRBV5-1	TRBD2	TRBJ2-7	CASSLGGGTYEQYF	TGCGCCAGCAGCTTGGGGGGGGGTACCTACGAGCAGTACTTC
-	TRBV6-5	-	TRBJ1-2	CASSRTANYGYTF	TGTGCCAGCAGTCGGACAGCTAACTATGGCTACACCTTC
-	TRBV4-1	TRBD2	TRBJ2-5	CASSPSLAGGPETQYF	TGCGCCAGCAGCCCCTCTTTAGCGGGGGGGCCGGAGACCCAGTACTTC
-	TRBV10-3	-	TRBJ2-5	CAISHGGAPQETQYF	TGTGCCATCAGCCATGGGGGGGCCCCTCAAGAGACCCAGTACTTC
-	TRBV5-1	TRBD1	TRBJ2-2	CASSDRARTGNTGELFF	TGCGCCAGCAGTGACAGGGCTCGGACGGGCAACACCGGGGAGCTGTTTTTT
-	TRBV30	-	TRBJ2-7	CAWSGWRPWAEQYF	TGTGCCTGGAGTGGGTGGAGGCCTTGGGCCGAGCAGTACTTC
-	TRBV5-4	-	TRBJ1-2	CASSPKQGSNYGYTF	TGTGCCAGCAGCCCCAAACAGGGATCTAACTATGGCTACACCTTC
-	TRBV6-5	-	TRBJ1-5	CASSSLRGFNQPQHF	TGTGCCAGCAGTTCCCTTAGGGGGTTCAATCAGCCCCAGCATTTT
-	TRBV2	-	TRBJ2-7	CASSELAYEQYF	TGTGCCAGCAGCGAACTGGCTTACGAGCAGTACTTC
-	TRBV20-1	-	TRBJ2-7	CSANRVYEQYF	TGCAGTGCTAACAGGGTCTACGAGCAGTACTTC
-	TRBV4-1	TRBD2	TRBJ2-1	CASSSREGSYNEQFF	TGCGCCAGCAGCTCCCGGGAGGGCTCTTACAATGAGCAGTTCTTC
-	TRBV6-1	TRBD2	TRBJ2-5	CASSGTSGRGETQYF	TGTGCCAGCAGTGGGACTAGCGGGAGAGGGGAGACCCAGTACTTC
-	TRBV7-8	-	TRBJ2-5	CASSLRGPTRETQYF	TGTGCCAGCAGCTTGAGAGGACCCACTAGAGAGACCCAGTACTTC
-	TRBV7-9	TRBD2	TRBJ2-1	CASTKTSGYNEQFF	TGTGCCAGCACCAAGACTAGCGGTTACAATGAGCAGTTCTTC
-	TRBV7-9	-	TRBJ1-4	CASSLGQGSGTNEKLFF	TGTGCCAGCAGCTTGGGGCAGGGTTCGGGAACTAATGAAAAACTGTTTTTT
-	TRBV6-1	-	TRBJ2-5	CASTGNQGETQYF	TGTGCCAGCACGGGAAATCAAGGGGAGACCCAGTACTTC
-	TRBV10-1	-	TRBJ2-7	CASSPTPGRQYF	TGCGCCAGCAGTCCTACCCCGGGAAGGCAGTACTTC
-	TRBV7-2	TRBD1	TRBJ1-1	CASSTRTGANTEAFF	TGTGCCAGCAGCACCCGGACAGGAGCGAACACTGAAGCTTTCTTT
-	TRBV6-5	-	TRBJ1-1	CASSADTGTEAFF	TGTGCCAGCAGTGCTGATACGGGGACTGAAGCTTTCTTT
-	TRBV6-1	TRBD2	TRBJ2-3	CASSDLAGGPWGTDTQYF	TGTGCCAGCAGTGATCTAGCGGGAGGGCCCTGGGGCACAGATACGCAGTATTTT
-	TRBV7-9	-	TRBJ1-6	CASSYINSPLHF	TGTGCCAGCAGCTACATCAATTCACCCCTCCACTTT
-	TRBV2	-	TRBJ1-6	CASIQGGSPLHF	TGTGCCAGCATCCAGGGTGGTTCACCCCTCCACTTT
-	TRBV6-1	-	TRBJ2-7	CASSEVAQATTYEQYF	TGTGCCAGCAGTGAAGTCGCACAGGCGACGACTTACGAGCAGTACTTC
-	TRBV2	TRBD2	TRBJ2-5	CASSESLGRREQYF	TGTGCCAGCAGTGAAAGCTTAGGGCGGCGGGAGCAGTACTTC
-	TRBV28	TRBD1	TRBJ2-1	CASSLLGQGGEQFF	TGTGCCAGCAGTTTACTGGGACAGGGGGGTGAGCAGTTCTTC
few	TRBV6-5	TRBD1	TRBJ1-2	CASSYVTGRTTGYTF	TGTGCCAGCAGTTACGTGACAGGGAGGACAACTGGCTACACCTTC
-	TRBV11-2	TRBD2	TRBJ2-7	CASSLGLAGAYEQYF	TGTGCCAGCAGCTTGGGACTAGCGGGAGCCTACGAGCAGTACTTC
once	TRBV6-1	TRBD1	TRBJ1-4	CASRRDRSLEKLFF	TGTGCCAGCAGGCGGGACAGAAGCCTTGAAAAACTGTTTTTT
-	TRBV9	TRBD2	TRBJ2-2	CASSPLAGELGELFF	TGTGCCAGCAGCCCACTAGCGGGAGAGCTCGGGGAGCTGTTTTTT
-	TRBV30	-	TRBJ2-7	CAWSVIARYEQYF	TGTGCCTGGAGTGTAATCGCTAGATACGAGCAGTACTTC
-	TRBV21-1	-	TRBJ2-7	CASSKSNRSSYEQYF	TGTGCCAGCAGCAAATCTAACCGAAGCTCCTACGAGCAGTACTTC
-	TRBV5-1	TRBD2	TRBJ2-1	CASSLALTSGGEGEQFF	TGCGCCAGCAGCTTGGCCCTGACTAGCGGGGGGGAGGGTGAGCAGTTCTTC
once	TRBV6-5	-	TRBJ1-2	CASSLDTYSPYGYTF	TGTGCCAGCAGTTTGGACACCTACAGCCCCTATGGCTACACCTTC
-	TRBV13	TRBD2	TRBJ2-6	CASTNRGLKFSGANVLTF	TGTGCCAGCACTAATCGGGGACTAAAATTCTCTGGGGCCAACGTCCTGACTTTC
once	TRBV7-2	TRBD1	TRBJ1-6	CASTLGQGGSPLHF	TGTGCCAGCACGCTAGGACAGGGGGGTTCACCCCTCCACTTT
-	TRBV4-1	-	TRBJ2-7	CASSHPRGGGSYDEQYF	TGCGCCAGCAGCCATCCTCGGGGCGGAGGGAGTTATGACGAGCAGTACTTC
-	TRBV5-1	-	TRBJ1-5	CASSRTPGGNQPQHF	TGCGCCAGCAGCCGGACTCCTGGGGGCAATCAGCCCCAGCATTTT
-	TRBV11-2	-	TRBJ1-4	CASSLAGEKLFF	TGTGCCAGCAGCTTAGCAGGGGAAAAACTGTTTTTT
-	TRBV30	TRBD2	TRBJ2-5	CAWTSGGAETQYF	TGTGCCTGGACTAGCGGGGGGGCCGAGACCCAGTACTTC
-	TRBV19	TRBD1	TRBJ1-2	CASRDRATTNYGYTF	TGTGCCAGTAGGGACAGGGCTACAACTAACTATGGCTACACCTTC
-	TRBV9	-	TRBJ1-5	CASSHGQYSNQPQHF	TGTGCCAGCAGCCACGGACAGTATAGCAATCAGCCCCAGCATTTT
few	TRBV29-1	-	TRBJ2-1	CSVEEDSYNEQFF	TGCAGCGTTGAAGAGGACAGCTACAATGAGCAGTTCTTC